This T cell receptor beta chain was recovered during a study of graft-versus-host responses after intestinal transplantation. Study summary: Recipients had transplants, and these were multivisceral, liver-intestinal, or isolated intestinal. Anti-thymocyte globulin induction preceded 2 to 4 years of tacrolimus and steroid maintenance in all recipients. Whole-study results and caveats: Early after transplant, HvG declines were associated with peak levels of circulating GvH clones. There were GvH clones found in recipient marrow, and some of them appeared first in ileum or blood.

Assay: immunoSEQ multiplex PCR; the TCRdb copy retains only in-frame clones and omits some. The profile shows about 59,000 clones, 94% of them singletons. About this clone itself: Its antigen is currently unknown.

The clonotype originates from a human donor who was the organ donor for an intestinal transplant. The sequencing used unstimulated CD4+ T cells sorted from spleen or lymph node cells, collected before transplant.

The CDR3, as DNA: TGCAGCGTTGGCCCGGGGGCAGGGTACGAGCAGTACTTC. It is translated as CSVGPGAGYEQYF. The J gene is TRBJ2-7, the V gene TRBV29-1; TRBD1 or TRBD2 may be the D gene (6 bases each). Germline CDR1 reads SQVTM; CDR2 reads ANQGSEA. The CDR3 is made up of 13 amino acids. V was shortened by 4 bases and J by 4 bases, with 14 bases between the two germline ends.